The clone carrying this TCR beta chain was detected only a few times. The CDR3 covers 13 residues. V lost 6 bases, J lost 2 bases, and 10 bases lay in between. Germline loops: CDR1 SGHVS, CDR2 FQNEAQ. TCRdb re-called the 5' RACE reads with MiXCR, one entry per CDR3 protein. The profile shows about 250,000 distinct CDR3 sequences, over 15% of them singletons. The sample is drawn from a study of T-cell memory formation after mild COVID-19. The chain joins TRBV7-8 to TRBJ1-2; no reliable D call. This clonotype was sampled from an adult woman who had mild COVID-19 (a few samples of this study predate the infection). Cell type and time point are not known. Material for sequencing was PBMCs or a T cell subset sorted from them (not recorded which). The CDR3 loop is CASREASNYGYTF. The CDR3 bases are TGTGCCAGCAGGGAGGCGAGCAACTATGGCTACACCTTC.